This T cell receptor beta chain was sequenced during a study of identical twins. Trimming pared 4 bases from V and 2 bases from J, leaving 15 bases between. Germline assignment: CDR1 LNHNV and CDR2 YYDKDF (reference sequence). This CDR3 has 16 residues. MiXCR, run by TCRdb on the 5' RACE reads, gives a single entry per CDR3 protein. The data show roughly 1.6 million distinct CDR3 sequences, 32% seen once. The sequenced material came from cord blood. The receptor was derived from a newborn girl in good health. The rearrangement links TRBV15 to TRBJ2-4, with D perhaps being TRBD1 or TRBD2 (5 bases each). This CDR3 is CATSTRDVPPKNIQYF. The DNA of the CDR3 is TGTGCCACCAGCACCCGGGACGTTCCTCCCAAAAACATTCAGTACTTC. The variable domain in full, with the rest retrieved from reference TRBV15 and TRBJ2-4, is DAMVIQNPRYQVTQFGKPVTLSCSQTLNHNVMYWYQQKSSQAPKLLFHYYDKDFNNEADTPDNFQSRRPNTSFCFLDIRSPGLGDTAMYLCATSTRDVPPKNIQYFGAGTRLSVL.